These 24 T cell receptor beta chains originate from one sample sequenced in a study of CD8 T cells in ankylosing spondylitis. Antigens for these TCRs are unknown. Findings and caveats of the study: One TCR beta motif, made up of roughly eight highly homologous variants, appeared characteristic of ankylosing spondylitis blood.

TCRdb reprocessed the 5' RACE reads via MiXCR and lists one record per CDR3 protein. The profile covers about 220,000 distinct CDR3 sequences, with roughly 18% appearing a single time and under 55% taken by the ten largest. Sequences were obtained from blood, either unsorted or a sorted T cell fraction (not recorded which). The origin of the receptors is a male donor with ankylosing spondylitis.

As to this clonotype: This clone may be a read error of a much larger clone one base away. The chain employs TRBV2 and TRBJ2-7, with TRBD1 as a possible D gene (6 bases). In germline, CDR1 is SNHLY, CDR2 FYNNEI. The CDR3 totals 12 residues. Trimming took off 4 bases at V and 4 bases at J, with 8 bases between the two ends. CDR3 amino acids: CASSVQGYEQYF. In nucleotides, the CDR3 is TGTGCCAGCAGTGTACAGGGTTACGAGCAGTACTTC.

The chain couples TRBV10-3 to TRBJ1-1; D possibly corresponds to TRBD1 (5 bases). Germline V gene lookup returns CDR1 ENHRY and CDR2 SYGVKD. With 3 bases removed from V and 2 bases from J, the gap between germline ends came to 19 bases. There are 17 residues in the CDR3. CDR3 bases: TGTGCCATCAGTGATTACAGGAGAAGGAATTCTAACACTGAAGCTTTCTTT. Translating it yields CAISDYRRRNSNTEAFF.

This clonotype was seen a few times. The chain recombines TRBV4-2 with TRBJ2-7; 13 bases line up with TRBD2. Germline CDR1 reads LGHNA; CDR2 reads YNFKEQ. V lost 0 bases to trimming and J lost 5 bases; unmatched junction nucleotides: 4. The CDR3 is 16 residues long. The CDR3 loop is CASSQDGLAGVDEQYF. The CDR3 DNA is TGTGCCAGCAGCCAAGACGGACTAGCGGGAGTTGACGAGCAGTACTTC.

The V gene is TRBV12-3 or TRBV12-4, the J gene TRBJ2-1; 7 positions agree with TRBD2. This CDR3 is built from 15 residues. J gave up 5 bases and V 1 base, and 5 bases lay outside the gene matches. CDR3 in amino acids: CASSLDSGLHNEQFF. As DNA, the CDR3 is TGTGCCAGCAGTTTAGATAGCGGGCTGCACAATGAGCAGTTCTTC.

This clonotype was observed at least ten times. The chain carries TRBV12-3 or TRBV12-4 and TRBJ2-3, with 7 bases aligning to TRBD2. This CDR3 is 14 amino acids long. J lost 0 bases, V lost 7 bases, and 4 bases had no gene match. CDR3 in DNA: TGTGCCAGCACCACTAGCGTAAGCACAGATACGCAGTATTTT. This translates into CASTTSVSTDTQYF.

A few counts support this clonotype. This chain connects TRBV11-2 to TRBJ1-2; D is undetermined. The CDR3 runs 15 residues. CDR1 is SGHAT, CDR2 FQNNGV, per germline. Deletions cut 5 bases from V and 0 bases from J, with 13 bases between. As DNA, the CDR3 is TGTGCCAGCAGCCCCGTCGAAGCCACTAACTATGGCTACACCTTC. This encodes CASSPVEATNYGYTF.

This clonotype was observed a handful of times. The rearrangement joins TRBV13 to TRBJ1-2, with 7 nucleotides matching TRBD1. In germline, CDR1 is PRHDT, CDR2 FYEKMQ (reference sequence). The junction had 13 bases not matched to a gene; V was cut back by 6 bases and J by 6 bases. This CDR3 has 15 amino acids. The CDR3 protein is CASSLGGQVFDGYTF. The CDR3 DNA reads TGTGCCAGCAGTCTGGGAGGACAGGTGTTCGATGGCTACACCTTC.

This clonotype was recorded a few times. This sequence joins TRBV7-2 and TRBJ2-5; 11 bases map to TRBD1. With 3 bases clipped from V and 5 bases from J, the junction kept 5 bases outside the gene matches. The CDR3 runs 15 residues. Germline lookup yields CDR1 SGHTA and CDR2 FQGNSA. The CDR3 protein is CASSLRTGGWETQYF. DNA for the CDR3: TGTGCCAGCAGCTTGCGGACAGGGGGCTGGGAGACCCAGTACTTC. The full variable domain, in which reference TRBV7-2 and TRBJ2-5 provide the parts outside the CDR3, is GAGVSQSPSNKVTEKGKDVELRCDPISGHTALYWYRQSLGQGLEFLIYFQGNSAPDKSGLPSDRFSAERTGGSVSTLTIQRTQQEDSAVYLCASSLRTGGWETQYFGPGTRLLVL.

This clonotype has a handful of counts. This chain joins TRBV7-8 and TRBJ2-7; D is ambiguous. V was shortened by 1 base and J by 2 bases, with 12 bases between the two germline ends. This CDR3 spans 15 amino acids. Germline V gene data show CDR1 as SGHVS and CDR2 as FQNEAQ. CDR3 DNA: TGTGCCAGCAGCTTAGGGTGGACGGAAACCTACGAGCAGTACTTC. It codes for CASSLGWTETYEQYF.

This clonotype was found many times. The chain is built from TRBV4-1 and TRBJ2-4; 7 bases agree with TRBD2. The CDR3 loop spans 16 amino acids. Trimming removed 4 bases from V and 3 bases from J; junction bases left unmatched: 9. In germline, CDR1 is MGHRA, CDR2 YSYEKL. CDR3 loop: CASSLLLAVDKNIQYF. The CDR3 DNA follows: TGCGCCAGCAGCCTCCTCCTAGCGGTAGACAAAAACATTCAGTACTTC.

The DNA of the CDR3 is TGTGCCAGCAGGGATTGGACTAGCGGGAGTTACCACAATGAGCAGTTCTTC. It specifies CASRDWTSGSYHNEQFF. The V call is TRBV2, the J call TRBJ2-1, with 13 bases lining up with TRBD2. V was clipped by 6 bases and J by 5 bases; unmatched bases: 10. The CDR3 contains 17 residues. CDR1 is SNHLY, CDR2 FYNNEI, per germline.

This clonotype came up a few times. V and J are TRBV4-1 and TRBJ2-1; D is unclear. V was trimmed by 1 base and J by 1 base, leaving 8 bases between them. This CDR3 is built from 15 residues. Germline CDR1 reads MGHRA; CDR2 reads YSYEKL. CDR3 nucleotide sequence: TGCGCCAGCAGCCAAGTGGAGACTTCCTACAATGAGCAGTTCTTC. Translation: CASSQVETSYNEQFF.

V usage is TRBV7-2 and J usage is TRBJ1-2; possibly TRBD1 for D (5 bases). The CDR3 covers 12 residues. Trimming shortened V by 5 bases and J by 6 bases, and 10 bases separated the two germline ends. Germline V gene sequence: CDR1 SGHTA, CDR2 FQGNSA. The CDR3 coding sequence is TGTGCCAGCAGCCGCACGGGGGATGGCTACACCTTC. This gives the protein CASSRTGDGYTF.

This clonotype was detected a few times. This chain connects TRBV2 to TRBJ2-3; no definite D call. The CDR3 is 14 residues long. The V end was cut by 7 bases, the J end by 2 bases, with 13 bases between. The V gene's germline CDR1 is SNHLY and CDR2 FYNNEI. The CDR3 loop is CASITESTTDTQYF. CDR3 DNA: TGTGCCAGCATCACAGAGAGCACCACAGATACGCAGTATTTT. Complete variable domain (other parts from reference TRBV2 and TRBJ2-3): EPEVTQTPSHQVTQMGQEVILRCVPISNHLYFYWYRQILGQKVEFLVSFYNNEISEKSEIFDDQFSVERPDGSNFTLKIRSTKLEDSAMYFCASITESTTDTQYFGPGTRLTVL.

The chain uses TRBV15 and TRBJ2-1; D remains ambiguous. Germline V gene sequence: CDR1 LNHNV, CDR2 YYDKDF (reference sequence). The CDR3 has 16 residues. Between the trimmed V and J ends, which lost 0 bases and 2 bases, there was a span of 11 bases. The CDR3 loop reads CATSRDRNGAYNEQFF. Here the CDR3 DNA reads TGTGCCACCAGCAGAGACAGGAATGGGGCCTACAATGAGCAGTTCTTC.

The sample holds a few counts of this clonotype. V is TRBV7-9 and J is TRBJ2-1; a possible D gene is TRBD1 (5 bases). The CDR3 totals 16 residues. Deletions cut 4 bases from V and 0 bases from J, with 13 bases between. Germline CDR1 reads SEHNR; CDR2 reads FQNEAQ (reference sequence). The CDR3: CASSSPDSSSYNEQFF. CDR3 sequence (DNA): TGTGCCAGCAGCTCACCCGACAGTAGCTCCTACAATGAGCAGTTCTTC.

The rearrangement joins TRBV5-1 to TRBJ2-7; D not resolved. CDR1 and CDR2 (germline): SGHRS, YFSETQ. Between the trimmed V and J ends, which lost 5 bases and 2 bases, there was a span of 11 bases. The CDR3 length is 13 residues. The CDR3 nucleotides are TGCGCCAGCAGTCTCGACAAAACCTACGAGCAGTACTTC. Protein sequence: CASSLDKTYEQYF.

A few counts support this clonotype. The chain employs TRBV14 and TRBJ2-1; 15 bases align to TRBD2. This CDR3 spans 16 amino acids. The V and J ends lost 6 bases and 6 bases, in that order; junction bases with no gene match: 6. Germline assignment: CDR1 SGHDN and CDR2 FVKESK. The CDR3 bases are TGTGCCAGCAGTCGGACTAGCGGGAGGGCCGTCAATGAGCAGTTCTTC. It codes for CASSRTSGRAVNEQFF.

This chain joins TRBV27 and TRBJ1-6, with D unclear. The V gene lost 2 bases and the J gene lost 9 bases, with 5 bases spanning the gap. The CDR3 extends over 12 amino acids. Germline CDR1 is MNHEY and CDR2 is SMNVEV (reference sequence). CDR3 nucleotides: TGTGCCAGCAGTTTAGGGTTTTCACCCCTCCACTTT. It codes for CASSLGFSPLHF.

The chain has TRBV7-9 and TRBJ2-3, with D perhaps matching TRBD2 (6 bases). Trimming took 10 bases from V and 6 from J, leaving 20 bases between them. Per the germline V gene, CDR1 is SEHNR and CDR2 is FQNEAQ (reference sequence). This CDR3 spans 14 amino acids. In DNA, the CDR3 is TGTGCCACCCCTTCGGGGGAAGGAACCGATACGCAGTATTTT. It is translated as CATPSGEGTDTQYF. Based on the CDR3 plus reference TRBV7-9 and TRBJ2-3, the full variable domain is DTGVSQNPRHKITKRGQNVTFRCDPISEHNRLYWYRQTLGQGPEFLTYFQNEAQLEKSRLLSDRFSAERPKGSFSTLEIQRTEQGDSAMYLCATPSGEGTDTQYFGPGTRLTVL.

This clonotype was seen only a few times. V and J are TRBV6-2 or TRBV6-3 and TRBJ2-7; D is possibly TRBD1 (5 bases). Germline CDR1 is MNHEY and CDR2 is SVGEGT. The CDR3 is made up of 13 amino acids. The germline V and J ends were trimmed by 2 bases and 3 bases, with 8 bases remaining between them. The CDR3 spells CASSYIDSYEQYF. CDR3 DNA: TGTGCCAGCAGTTACATCGACAGCTACGAGCAGTACTTC.

The gene calls are TRBV7-9 and TRBJ1-2; 7 bases map to TRBD1. Trimming removed 4 bases from V and 6 bases from J; junction bases left unmatched: 5. This CDR3 has 13 residues. Germline V gene data show CDR1 as SEHNR and CDR2 as FQNEAQ (reference sequence). CDR3 sequence: CASSSKTGDGYTF. Here the CDR3 DNA reads TGTGCCAGCAGCTCAAAAACAGGGGATGGCTACACCTTC.

This clonotype has only a few counts. The rearrangement links TRBV6-1 to TRBJ2-6; perhaps TRBD1 as D (5 bases). The CDR3 sequence is 14 residues long. Germline V gene lookup returns CDR1 MNHNS and CDR2 SASEGT. V was pared by 5 bases and J by 4 bases, with 9 bases between. The CDR3 region has the DNA TGTGCCAGCAGTCAAGGGGCCGGGGCCAACGTCCTGACTTTC. It codes for CASSQGAGANVLTF.

This clonotype occurred a few times. The rearrangement links TRBV25-1 to TRBJ2-5; 7 nucleotides agree with TRBD1. The CDR3 has 13 amino acids. The germline gives CDR1 MGHDK, CDR2 SYGVNS. J gave up 3 bases and V 6 bases, and 4 bases lay outside the gene matches. This CDR3 is CASRGTGEETQYF. CDR3 bases: TGTGCCAGCAGAGGAACAGGGGAAGAGACCCAGTACTTC.